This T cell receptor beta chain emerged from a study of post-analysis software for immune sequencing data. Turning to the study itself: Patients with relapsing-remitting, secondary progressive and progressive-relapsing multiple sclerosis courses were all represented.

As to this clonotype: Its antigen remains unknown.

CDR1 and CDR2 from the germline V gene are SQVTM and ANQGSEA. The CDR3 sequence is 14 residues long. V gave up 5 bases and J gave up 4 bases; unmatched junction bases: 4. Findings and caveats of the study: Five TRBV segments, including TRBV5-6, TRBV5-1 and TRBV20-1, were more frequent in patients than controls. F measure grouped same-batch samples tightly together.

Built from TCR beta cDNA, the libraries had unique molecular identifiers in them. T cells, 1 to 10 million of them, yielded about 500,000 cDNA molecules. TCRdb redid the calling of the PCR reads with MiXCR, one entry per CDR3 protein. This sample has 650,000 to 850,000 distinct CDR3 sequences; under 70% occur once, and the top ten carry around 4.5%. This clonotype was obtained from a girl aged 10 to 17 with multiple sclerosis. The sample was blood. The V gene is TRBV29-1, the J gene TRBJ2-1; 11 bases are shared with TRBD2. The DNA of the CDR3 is TGCAGCGTTCAGACTAGCGGGACTTACAATGAGCAGTTCTTC. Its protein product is CSVQTSGTYNEQFF.